These T cell receptor beta chains were read from a single sample in a study of T cell responses to AZD1222 COVID-19 vaccine. TCRdb keeps only in-frame clones here, not all; method: immunoSEQ multiplex PCR. This table holds around 84,000 clones, around 91% found once. This material consisted of peripheral blood, taken on day 0 of AZD1222 vaccination. The receptors stem from an adult in good health. CDR3s include the opening cysteine and the closing phenylalanine or tryptophan. D genes are given only for firm matches. The size of a clone is reported for some rows only, either as once, few or many, or as a class for expanded clones.

J: TRBJ2-7
size: NA
V: TRBV7-2
D: NA
CDR3: CASRLMGAGEQYF
DNA: TGTGCCAGCAGGCTAATGGGGGCGGGGGAGCAGTACTTC

J: TRBJ2-5
size: NA
V: TRBV2
D: TRBD1
CDR3: CASRAGTGGRETQYF
DNA: TGTGCCAGCAGGGCCGGGACAGGGGGCAGGGAGACCCAGTACTTC

J: TRBJ2-1
size: NA
V: TRBV18
D: TRBD2
CDR3: CASSPPGTSGRNEQFF
DNA: TGTGCCAGCTCACCACCCGGGACTAGCGGGAGGAATGAGCAGTTCTTC

J: TRBJ2-7
size: NA
V: TRBV3-1/TRBV3-2
D: TRBD2
CDR3: CASSQEVGWRGAYEQYF
DNA: TGTGCCAGCAGCCAAGAAGTCGGTTGGCGGGGGGCCTACGAGCAGTACTTC

J: TRBJ1-2
size: NA
V: TRBV28
D: NA
CDR3: CASSLRQIDYGYTF
DNA: TGTGCCAGCAGTTTAAGACAGATCGACTATGGCTACACCTTC

J: TRBJ1-2
size: NA
V: TRBV6-5
D: NA
CDR3: CASSYPTTGSRYGYTF
DNA: TGTGCCAGCAGTTACCCTACCACCGGGAGTAGGTATGGCTACACCTTC

J: TRBJ2-7
size: NA
V: TRBV4-3
D: NA
CDR3: CASSQEVNTGPNF
DNA: TGCGCCAGCAGCCAAGAGGTCAACACGGGACCTAACTTC

J: TRBJ1-6
size: once
V: TRBV7-6
D: TRBD1
CDR3: CASSVGTGGDSPLHF
DNA: TGTGCCAGCAGCGTCGGGACAGGGGGCGATTCACCCCTCCACTTT

J: TRBJ1-5
size: NA
V: TRBV5-1
D: NA
CDR3: CASSLDFSNQPQHF
DNA: TGCGCCAGCAGCTTGGACTTCAGCAATCAGCCCCAGCATTTT

J: TRBJ2-7
size: NA
V: TRBV4-3
D: NA
CDR3: CASSQGRDSSYEQYF
DNA: TGCGCCAGCAGCCAAGGCAGGGACTCTTCCTACGAGCAGTACTTC

J: TRBJ1-1
size: NA
V: TRBV6-5
D: NA
CDR3: CASYTRQRTTEAFF
DNA: TGTGCCAGCTACACGCGCCAGAGGACCACTGAAGCTTTCTTT

J: TRBJ1-5
size: once
V: TRBV5-6
D: TRBD1
CDR3: CASSEGQGTSNQPQHF
DNA: TGTGCCAGCAGCGAAGGACAGGGGACGAGCAATCAGCCCCAGCATTTT

J: TRBJ2-2
size: NA
V: TRBV11-2
D: NA
CDR3: CASSLLTYTGELFF
DNA: TGTGCCAGCAGCTTATTGACCTACACCGGGGAGCTGTTTTTT

J: TRBJ2-1
size: NA
V: TRBV4-1
D: TRBD2
CDR3: CASSQVEREIRDEQFF
DNA: TGCGCCAGCAGCCAAGTGGAGCGGGAGATTAGGGATGAGCAGTTCTTC

J: TRBJ2-2
size: NA
V: TRBV11-3
D: TRBD2
CDR3: CASSSRTSQRGTGELFF
DNA: TGTGCCAGCAGCTCCCGAACCTCGCAGCGGGGCACCGGGGAGCTGTTTTTT